The TCR beta chain described here comes from a study of T cells in Graves' hyperthyroidism and ophthalmopathy. The CDR3 is made up of 14 amino acids. CDR1 and CDR2 (germline): GTSNPN, SVGIG (reference sequence). The V gene end was trimmed by 4 bases and the J gene end by 3 bases; junction bases not matched to a gene: 5. PBMCs came from more than 9 ml fresh peripheral blood. Using RNA transcripts as the source, TCR beta CDR3 regions were amplified. TCR CDR3 underwent first-round RT-PCR with the HTBI primer set. Each CDR3 protein is one row after TCRdb ran MiXCR on the multiplex PCR reads. The repertoire holds roughly 400,000 distinct CDR3 sequences, with more than 12% as singletons. There are many counts of this clonotype. The antigen remains unidentified. Whole-study findings and limits: The authors' 13 V-J model separated ophthalmopathy from stable hyperthyroidism.

This chain links TRBV30 with TRBJ2-1; TRBD2 matches at 8 bases. The source is a man aged 50 or older with Graves' ophthalmopathy. Sequencing was performed on blood. The CDR3 nucleotides read TGTGCCTGGATGATGCTAGCGGGCTACAATGAGCAGTTCTTC. This encodes CAWMMLAGYNEQFF.